The clone carrying this TCR beta chain has a single count. What it binds is unknown. These data belong to a study of OX40 agonist ivuxolimab in advanced cancers. Looking at the study overall: The study treated patients with ivuxolimab, an agonistic anti-OX40 (CD134) antibody. Study-wide results and caveats: At 0.1 to 3.0 mg/kg and by week 6, clonal expansion occurred in CD4+ and CD8+ blood T cells.

The table came from immunoSEQ multiplex PCR; TCRdb's copy has only in-frame clones and leaves some out. The sample comprises tens of thousands of clones, roughly 91% of which are singletons, and less than 0.35% rests with the top ten. Per the germline V gene, CDR1 is GTSNPN and CDR2 is SVGIG (reference sequence). The CDR3 is made up of 13 amino acids. V shed 5 bases and J shed 8 bases, with 13 bases lying between them. The V call is TRBV30, the J call TRBJ1-6; weak D call: TRBD1 (6 bases). The sequencing here drew on CD4+ or CD8+ T cells sorted from blood, taken in a trial of the OX40 agonist ivuxolimab. This sequence was found in an adult with an advanced solid tumor such as melanoma, head and neck, liver or kidney cancer. The CDR3 DNA is TGTGCCTGGGGGGTACAGGGATATTCACCCCTCCACTTT. The encoded protein is CAWGVQGYSPLHF.